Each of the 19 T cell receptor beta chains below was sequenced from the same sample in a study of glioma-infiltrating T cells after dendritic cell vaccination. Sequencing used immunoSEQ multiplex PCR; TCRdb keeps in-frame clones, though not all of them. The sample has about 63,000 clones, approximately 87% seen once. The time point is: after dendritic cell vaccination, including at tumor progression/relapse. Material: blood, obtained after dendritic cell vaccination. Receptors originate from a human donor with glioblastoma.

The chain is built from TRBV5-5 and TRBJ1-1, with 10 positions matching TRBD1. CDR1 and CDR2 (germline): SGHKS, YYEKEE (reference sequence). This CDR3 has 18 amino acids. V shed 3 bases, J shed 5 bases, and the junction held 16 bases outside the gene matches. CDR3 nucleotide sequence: TGTGCCAGCAGCTCCCCGGGACAGGGGAGTTTTGCTTTTACTGAAGCTTTCTTT. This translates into CASSSPGQGSFAFTEAFF.

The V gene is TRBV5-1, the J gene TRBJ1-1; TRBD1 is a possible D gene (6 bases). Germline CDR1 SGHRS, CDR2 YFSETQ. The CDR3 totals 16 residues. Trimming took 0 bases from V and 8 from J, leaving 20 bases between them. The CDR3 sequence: CASSLGVWTTGSEAFF. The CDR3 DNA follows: TGCGCCAGCAGCTTGGGGGTTTGGACCACAGGGAGCGAAGCTTTCTTT.

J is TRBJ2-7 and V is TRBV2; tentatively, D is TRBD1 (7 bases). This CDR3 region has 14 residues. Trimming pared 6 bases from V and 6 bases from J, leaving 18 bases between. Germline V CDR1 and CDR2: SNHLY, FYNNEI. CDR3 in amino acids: CASSPWAGGGEQYF. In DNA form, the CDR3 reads TGTGCCAGCAGCCCCTGGGCAGGGGGAGGCGAGCAGTACTTC.

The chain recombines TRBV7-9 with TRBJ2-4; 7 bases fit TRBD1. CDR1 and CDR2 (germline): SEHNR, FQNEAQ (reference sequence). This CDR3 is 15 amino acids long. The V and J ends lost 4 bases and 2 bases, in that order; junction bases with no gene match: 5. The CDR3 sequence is CASSSTGTTKNIQYF. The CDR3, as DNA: TGTGCCAGCAGCTCGACAGGGACGACCAAAAACATTCAGTACTTC. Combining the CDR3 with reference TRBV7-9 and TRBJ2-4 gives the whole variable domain DTGVSQNPRHKITKRGQNVTFRCDPISEHNRLYWYRQTLGQGPEFLTYFQNEAQLEKSRLLSDRFSAERPKGSFSTLEIQRTEQGDSAMYLCASSSTGTTKNIQYFGAGTRLSVL.

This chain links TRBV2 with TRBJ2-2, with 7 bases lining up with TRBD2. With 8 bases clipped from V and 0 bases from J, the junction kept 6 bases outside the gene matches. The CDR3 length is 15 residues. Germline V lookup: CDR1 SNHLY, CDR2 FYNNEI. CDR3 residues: CASGSGRTNTGELFF. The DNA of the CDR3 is TGTGCCAGCGGTAGCGGGCGCACGAACACCGGGGAGCTGTTTTTT.

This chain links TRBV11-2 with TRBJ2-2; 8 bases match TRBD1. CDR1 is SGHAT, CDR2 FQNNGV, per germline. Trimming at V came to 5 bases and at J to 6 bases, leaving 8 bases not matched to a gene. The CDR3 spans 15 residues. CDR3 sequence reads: CASSDRDRHSGELFF. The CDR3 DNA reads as TGTGCCAGCAGCGACCGGGACAGGCATTCCGGGGAGCTGTTTTTT.

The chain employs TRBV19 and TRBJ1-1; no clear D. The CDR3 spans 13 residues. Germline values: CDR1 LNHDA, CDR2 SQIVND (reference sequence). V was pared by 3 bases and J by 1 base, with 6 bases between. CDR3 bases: TGTGCCAGTAGTATCCACAAGAACACTGAAGCTTTCTTT. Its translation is CASSIHKNTEAFF. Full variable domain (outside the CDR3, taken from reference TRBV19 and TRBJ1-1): DGGITQSPKYLFRKEGQNVTLSCEQNLNHDAMYWYRQDPGQGLRLIYYSQIVNDFQKGDIAEGYSVSREKKESFPLTVTSAQKNPTAFYLCASSIHKNTEAFFGQGTRLTVV.

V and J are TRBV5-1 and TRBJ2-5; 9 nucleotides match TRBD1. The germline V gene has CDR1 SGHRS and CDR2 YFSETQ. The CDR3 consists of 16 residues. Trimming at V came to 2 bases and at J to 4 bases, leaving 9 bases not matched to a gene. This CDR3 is CASSFYRGQVIETQYF. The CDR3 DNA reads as TGCGCCAGCAGCTTCTACAGGGGGCAGGTAATAGAGACCCAGTACTTC. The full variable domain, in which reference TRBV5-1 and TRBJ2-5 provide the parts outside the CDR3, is KAGVTQTPRYLIKTRGQQVTLSCSPISGHRSVSWYQQTPGQGLQFLFEYFSETQRNKGNFPGRFSGRQFSNSRSEMNVSTLELGDSALYLCASSFYRGQVIETQYFGPGTRLLVL.

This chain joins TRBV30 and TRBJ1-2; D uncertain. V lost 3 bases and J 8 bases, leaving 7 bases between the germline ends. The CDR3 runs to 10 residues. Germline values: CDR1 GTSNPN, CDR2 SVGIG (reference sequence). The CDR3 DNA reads TGTGCCTGGAGGCCGGAGGGCTACACCTTC. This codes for CAWRPEGYTF.

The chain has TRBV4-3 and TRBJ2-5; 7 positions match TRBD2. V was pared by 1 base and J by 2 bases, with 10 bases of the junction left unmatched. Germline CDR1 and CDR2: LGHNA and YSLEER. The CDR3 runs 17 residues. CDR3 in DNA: TGCGCCAGCAGCCAAGGGATAGCGGGCCGGAAACAAGAGACCCAGTACTTC. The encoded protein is CASSQGIAGRKQETQYF.

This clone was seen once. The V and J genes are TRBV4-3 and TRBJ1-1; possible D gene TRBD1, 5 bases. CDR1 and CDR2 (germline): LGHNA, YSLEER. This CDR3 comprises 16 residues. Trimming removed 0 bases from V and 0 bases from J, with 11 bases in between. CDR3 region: CASSQEVWGLNTEAFF. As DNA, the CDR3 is TGCGCCAGCAGCCAAGAAGTGTGGGGCTTGAACACTGAAGCTTTCTTT.

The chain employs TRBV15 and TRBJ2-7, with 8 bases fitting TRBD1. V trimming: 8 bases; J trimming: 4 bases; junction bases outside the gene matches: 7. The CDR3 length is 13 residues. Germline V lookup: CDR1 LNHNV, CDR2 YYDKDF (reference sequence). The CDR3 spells CATSSGTGYEQYF. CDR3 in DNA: TGTGCCACCTCCTCGGGGACAGGTTACGAGCAGTACTTC.

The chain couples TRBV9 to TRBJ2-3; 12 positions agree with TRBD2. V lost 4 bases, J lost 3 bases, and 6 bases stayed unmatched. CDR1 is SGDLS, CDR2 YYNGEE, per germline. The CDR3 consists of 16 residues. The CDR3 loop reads CASSLLAGGGTDTQYF. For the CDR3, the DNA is TGTGCCAGCAGCTTACTAGCGGGGGGCGGGACAGATACGCAGTATTTT.

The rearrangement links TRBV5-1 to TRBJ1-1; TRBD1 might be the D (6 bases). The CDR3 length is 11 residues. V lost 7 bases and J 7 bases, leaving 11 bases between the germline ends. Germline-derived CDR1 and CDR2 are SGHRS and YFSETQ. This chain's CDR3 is CASGRDNEAFF. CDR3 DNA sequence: TGCGCCAGCGGGAGGGACAATGAAGCTTTCTTT. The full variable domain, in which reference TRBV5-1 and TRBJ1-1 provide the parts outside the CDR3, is KAGVTQTPRYLIKTRGQQVTLSCSPISGHRSVSWYQQTPGQGLQFLFEYFSETQRNKGNFPGRFSGRQFSNSRSEMNVSTLELGDSALYLCASGRDNEAFFGQGTRLTVV.

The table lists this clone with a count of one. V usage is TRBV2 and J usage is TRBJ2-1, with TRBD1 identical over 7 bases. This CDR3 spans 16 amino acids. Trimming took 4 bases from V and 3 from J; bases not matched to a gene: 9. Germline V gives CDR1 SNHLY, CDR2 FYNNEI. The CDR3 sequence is CASSGGGDRVYNEQFF. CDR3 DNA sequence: TGTGCCAGCAGTGGTGGCGGAGACAGGGTCTACAATGAGCAGTTCTTC.

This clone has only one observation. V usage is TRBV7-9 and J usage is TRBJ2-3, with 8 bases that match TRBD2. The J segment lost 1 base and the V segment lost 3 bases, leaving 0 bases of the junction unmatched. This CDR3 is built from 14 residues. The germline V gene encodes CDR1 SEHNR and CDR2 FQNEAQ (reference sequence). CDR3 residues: CASSLTSGTDTQYF. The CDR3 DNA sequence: TGTGCCAGCAGCTTGACTAGCGGCACAGATACGCAGTATTTT.

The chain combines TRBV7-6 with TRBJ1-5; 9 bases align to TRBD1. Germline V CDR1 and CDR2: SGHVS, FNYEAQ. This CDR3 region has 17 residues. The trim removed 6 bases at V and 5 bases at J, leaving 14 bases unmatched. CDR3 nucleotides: TGTGCCAGCAGGCAAAGACCGGGACAGGGTTCAGATCAGCCCCAGCATTTT. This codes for CASRQRPGQGSDQPQHF.

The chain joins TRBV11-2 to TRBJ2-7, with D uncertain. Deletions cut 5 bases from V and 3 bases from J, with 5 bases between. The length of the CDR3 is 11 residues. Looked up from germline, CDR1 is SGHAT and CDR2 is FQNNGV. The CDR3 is CASSPNYEQYF. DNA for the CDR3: TGTGCCAGCAGCCCTAACTACGAGCAGTACTTC.

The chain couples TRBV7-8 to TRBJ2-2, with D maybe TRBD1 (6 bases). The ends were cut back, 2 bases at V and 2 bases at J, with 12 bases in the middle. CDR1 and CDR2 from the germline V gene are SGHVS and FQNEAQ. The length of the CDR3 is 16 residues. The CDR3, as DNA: TGTGCCAGCAGCTTAAGCTGGACAGAAAACACCGGGGAGCTGTTTTTT. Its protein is CASSLSWTENTGELFF.